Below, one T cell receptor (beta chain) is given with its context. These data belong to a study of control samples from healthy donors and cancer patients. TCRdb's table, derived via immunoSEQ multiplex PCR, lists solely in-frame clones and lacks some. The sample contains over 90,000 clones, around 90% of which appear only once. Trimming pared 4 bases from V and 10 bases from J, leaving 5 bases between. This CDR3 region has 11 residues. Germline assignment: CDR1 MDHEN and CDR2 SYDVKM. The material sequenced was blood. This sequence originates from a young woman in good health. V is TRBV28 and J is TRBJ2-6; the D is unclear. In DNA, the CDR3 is TGTGCCAGCAGTTGGAGAAACGTCCTGACTTTC. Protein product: CASSWRNVLTF.